The sample holds one count of the clone carrying this T cell receptor beta chain. This entry is derived from a study of blood T cell repertoires in COVID-19. In the study overall: Acute and convalescent COVID-19 specimens originated in the United States, Italy and Spain. T cells, B-cell-depleted T cells, or PBMCs provided the cDNA or gDNA that served as material.

Original analysis: Estimates of nucleated cell counts were drawn from the amplification of reference gene primers. Method: immunoSEQ multiplex PCR; TCRdb's copy keeps in-frame clones and lacks some. V, J and clone size reflect that table, while D and trimming were determined from the DNA. The table records around 290,000 clones, more than 75% of them present only once. V lost 5 bases and J 5 bases, leaving 14 bases between the germline ends. The CDR3 has 14 residues. Germline loops: CDR1 MDHEN, CDR2 SYDVKM. This rearrangement joins TRBV28 to TRBJ2-3, with a weak D call TRBD2 (6 bases). This TCR was sampled from a woman aged 45-65 years who had recovered from COVID-19. The sample was peripheral blood. The CDR3 DNA follows: TGTGCCAGCAGTAGACTAGAAGGCGGAGATACGCAGTATTTT. It specifies CASSRLEGGDTQYF.